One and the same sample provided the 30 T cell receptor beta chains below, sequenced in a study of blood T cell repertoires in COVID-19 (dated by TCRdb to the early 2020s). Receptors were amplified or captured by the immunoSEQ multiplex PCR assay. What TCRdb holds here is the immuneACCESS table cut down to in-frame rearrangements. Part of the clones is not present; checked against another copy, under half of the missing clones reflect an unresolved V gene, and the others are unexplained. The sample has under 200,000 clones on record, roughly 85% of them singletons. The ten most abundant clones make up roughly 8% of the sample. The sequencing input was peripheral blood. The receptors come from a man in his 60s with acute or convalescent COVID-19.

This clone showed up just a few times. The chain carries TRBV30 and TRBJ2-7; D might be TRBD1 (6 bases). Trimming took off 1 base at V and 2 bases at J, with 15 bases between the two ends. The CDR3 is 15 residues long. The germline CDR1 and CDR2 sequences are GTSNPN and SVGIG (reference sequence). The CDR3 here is CAWSAQGHLAYEQYF. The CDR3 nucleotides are TGTGCCTGGAGTGCCCAGGGACACTTGGCCTACGAGCAGTACTTC.

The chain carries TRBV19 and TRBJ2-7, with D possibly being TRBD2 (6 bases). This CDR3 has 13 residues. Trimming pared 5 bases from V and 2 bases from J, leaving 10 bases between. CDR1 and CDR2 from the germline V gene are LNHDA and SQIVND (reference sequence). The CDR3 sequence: CASSPGLPYEQYF. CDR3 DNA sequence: TGTGCCAGTAGTCCGGGACTTCCCTACGAGCAGTACTTC.

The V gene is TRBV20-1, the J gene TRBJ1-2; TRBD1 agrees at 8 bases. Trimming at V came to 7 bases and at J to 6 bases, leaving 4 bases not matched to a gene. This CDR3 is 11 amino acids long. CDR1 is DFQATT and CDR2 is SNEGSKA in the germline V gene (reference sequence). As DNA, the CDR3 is TGCAGTGGCGCAGGGGGCGATGGCTACACCTTC. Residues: CSGAGGDGYTF.

In DNA, the CDR3 is TGTGCCATTCGACAGGGAGGAGATGAAGCTTTCTTT. Protein sequence: CAIRQGGDEAFF. This sequence joins TRBV10-3 and TRBJ1-1, with TRBD1 matching 7 bases. CDR1 and CDR2 from the germline V gene are ENHRY and SYGVKD. The CDR3 extends over 12 amino acids. Unmatched junction bases numbered 8, after V lost 9 bases and J lost 7 bases.

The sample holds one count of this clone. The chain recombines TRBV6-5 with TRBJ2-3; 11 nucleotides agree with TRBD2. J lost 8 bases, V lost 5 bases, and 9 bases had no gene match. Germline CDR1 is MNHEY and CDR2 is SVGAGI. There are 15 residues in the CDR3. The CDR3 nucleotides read TGTGCCAGCAGTCCTAGACTAGCGGGGAAGGGTACGCAGTATTTT. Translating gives CASSPRLAGKGTQYF.

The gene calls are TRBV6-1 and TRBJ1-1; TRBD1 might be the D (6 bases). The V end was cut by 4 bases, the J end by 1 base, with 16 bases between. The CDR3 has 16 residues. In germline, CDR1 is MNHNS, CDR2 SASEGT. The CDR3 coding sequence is TGTGCCAGCAGTGGCGAGAACAGGGAGTGGAACACTGAAGCTTTCTTT. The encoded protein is CASSGENREWNTEAFF.

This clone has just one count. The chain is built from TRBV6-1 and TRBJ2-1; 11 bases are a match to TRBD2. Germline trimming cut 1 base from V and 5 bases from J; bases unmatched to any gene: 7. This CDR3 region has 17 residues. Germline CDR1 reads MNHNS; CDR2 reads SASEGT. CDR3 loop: CASSEEVAGGKNNEQFF. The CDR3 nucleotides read TGTGCCAGCAGTGAAGAGGTAGCGGGAGGGAAAAACAATGAGCAGTTCTTC.

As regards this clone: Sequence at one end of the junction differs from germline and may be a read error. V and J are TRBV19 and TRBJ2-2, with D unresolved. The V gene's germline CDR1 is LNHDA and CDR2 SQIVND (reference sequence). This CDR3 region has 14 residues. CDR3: CASSTQVNTVELFF. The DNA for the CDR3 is TGTGCCAGTAGTACCCAGGTCAACACCGTGGAGCTGTTTTTT.

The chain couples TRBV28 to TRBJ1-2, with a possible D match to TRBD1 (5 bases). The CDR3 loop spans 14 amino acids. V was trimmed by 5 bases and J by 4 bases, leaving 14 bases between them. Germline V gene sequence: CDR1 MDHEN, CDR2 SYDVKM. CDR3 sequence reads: CASSTGRASYGYTF. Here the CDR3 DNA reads TGTGCCAGCAGTACAGGACGGGCTAGCTATGGCTACACCTTC.

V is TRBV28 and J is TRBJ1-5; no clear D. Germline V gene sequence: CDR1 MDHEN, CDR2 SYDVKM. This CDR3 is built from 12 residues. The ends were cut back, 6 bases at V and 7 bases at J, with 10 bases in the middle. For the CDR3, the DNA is TGTGCCAGCAGAGATTCGGGGCAGCCCCAGCATTTT. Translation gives CASRDSGQPQHF.

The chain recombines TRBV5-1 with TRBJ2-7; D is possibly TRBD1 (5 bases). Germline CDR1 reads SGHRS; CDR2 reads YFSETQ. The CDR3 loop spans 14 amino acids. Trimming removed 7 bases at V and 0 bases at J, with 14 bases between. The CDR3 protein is CASSPQASSYEQYF. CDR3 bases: TGCGCCAGCTCCCCACAGGCCAGCTCCTACGAGCAGTACTTC.

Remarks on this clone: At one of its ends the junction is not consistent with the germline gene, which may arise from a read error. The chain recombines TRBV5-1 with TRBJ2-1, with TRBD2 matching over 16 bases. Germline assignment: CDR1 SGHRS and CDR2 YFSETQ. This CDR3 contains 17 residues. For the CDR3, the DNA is TGCGCCAGCAGCTACGGGACTAGCGGGAGGGCCTACAATGGGCAGTTCTTC. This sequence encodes CASSYGTSGRAYNGQFF.

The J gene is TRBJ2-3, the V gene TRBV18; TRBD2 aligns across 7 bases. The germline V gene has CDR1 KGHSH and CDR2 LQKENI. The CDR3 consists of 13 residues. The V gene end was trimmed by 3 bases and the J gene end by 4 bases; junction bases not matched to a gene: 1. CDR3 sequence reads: CASSPAGADTQYF. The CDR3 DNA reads TGTGCCAGCTCACCGGCGGGGGCAGATACGCAGTATTTT.

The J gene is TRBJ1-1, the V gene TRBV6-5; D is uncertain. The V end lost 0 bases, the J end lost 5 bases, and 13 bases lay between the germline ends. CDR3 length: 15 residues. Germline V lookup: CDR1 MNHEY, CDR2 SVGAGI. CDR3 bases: TGTGCCAGCAGTTACTCGAATGTGGGAGGTACTGAAGCTTTCTTT. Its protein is CASSYSNVGGTEAFF.

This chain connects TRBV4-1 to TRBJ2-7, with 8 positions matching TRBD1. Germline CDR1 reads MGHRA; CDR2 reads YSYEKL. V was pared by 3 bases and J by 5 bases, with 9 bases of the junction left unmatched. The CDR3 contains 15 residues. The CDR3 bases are TGCGCCAGCAGCCATACGGACAGGGAGAAGGACGAGCAGTACTTC. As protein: CASSHTDREKDEQYF.

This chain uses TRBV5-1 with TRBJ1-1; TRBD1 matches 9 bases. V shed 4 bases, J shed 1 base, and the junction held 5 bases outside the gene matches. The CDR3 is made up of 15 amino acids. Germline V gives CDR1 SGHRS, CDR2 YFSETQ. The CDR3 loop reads CASSGTGNGNTEAFF. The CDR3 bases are TGCGCCAGCAGCGGGACAGGGAACGGGAACACTGAAGCTTTCTTT.

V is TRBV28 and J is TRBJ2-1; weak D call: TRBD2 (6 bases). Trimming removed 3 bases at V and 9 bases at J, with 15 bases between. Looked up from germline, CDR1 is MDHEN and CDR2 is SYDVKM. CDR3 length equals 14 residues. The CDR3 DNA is TGTGCCAGCAGTTTGTCCGGGACTCCCGCTGAGCAGTTCTTC. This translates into CASSLSGTPAEQFF.

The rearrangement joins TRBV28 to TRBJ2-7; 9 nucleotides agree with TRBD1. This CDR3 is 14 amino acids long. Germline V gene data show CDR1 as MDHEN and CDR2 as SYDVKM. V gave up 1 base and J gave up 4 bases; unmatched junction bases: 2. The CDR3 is CASSLSGQGYEQYF. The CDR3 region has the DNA TGTGCCAGCAGTTTATCGGGACAGGGTTACGAGCAGTACTTC.

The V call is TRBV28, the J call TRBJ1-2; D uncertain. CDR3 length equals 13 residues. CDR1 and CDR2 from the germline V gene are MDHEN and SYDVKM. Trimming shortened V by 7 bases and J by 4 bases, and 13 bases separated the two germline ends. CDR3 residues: CASKAQTFYGYTF. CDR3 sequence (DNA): TGTGCCAGCAAGGCCCAGACTTTCTATGGCTACACCTTC.

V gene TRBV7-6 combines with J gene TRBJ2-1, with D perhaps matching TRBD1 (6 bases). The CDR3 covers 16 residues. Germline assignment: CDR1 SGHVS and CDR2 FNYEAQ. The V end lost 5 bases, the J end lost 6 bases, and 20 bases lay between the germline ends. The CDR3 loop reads CASSPGGRGLANEQFF. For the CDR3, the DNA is TGTGCCAGCAGCCCTGGAGGAAGGGGGTTGGCCAATGAGCAGTTCTTC.

The CDR3 is CASSLGTSGPDTQYF. CDR3 DNA sequence: TGTGCCAGCAGCTTAGGAACTAGCGGCCCGGATACGCAGTATTTT. The chain carries TRBV5-4 and TRBJ2-3; 8 positions agree with TRBD2. The V and J ends lost 2 bases and 6 bases, in that order; junction bases with no gene match: 8. Germline CDR1 reads SGHNT; CDR2 reads YYREEE (reference sequence). This CDR3 comprises 15 residues.

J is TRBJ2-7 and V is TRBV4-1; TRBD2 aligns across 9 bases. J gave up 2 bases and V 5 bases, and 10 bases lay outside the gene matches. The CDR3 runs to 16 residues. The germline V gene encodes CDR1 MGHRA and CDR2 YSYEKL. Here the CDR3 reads CASSVHPGLAAYEQYF. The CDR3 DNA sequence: TGCGCCAGCAGCGTTCATCCGGGACTAGCTGCCTACGAGCAGTACTTC.

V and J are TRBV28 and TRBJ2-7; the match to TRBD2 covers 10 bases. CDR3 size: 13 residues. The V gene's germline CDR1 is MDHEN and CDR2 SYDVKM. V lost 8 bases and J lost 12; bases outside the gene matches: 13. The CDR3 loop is CASPKGLAGEWYF. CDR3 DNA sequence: TGTGCCAGCCCGAAGGGGCTAGCGGGAGAATGGTACTTC.

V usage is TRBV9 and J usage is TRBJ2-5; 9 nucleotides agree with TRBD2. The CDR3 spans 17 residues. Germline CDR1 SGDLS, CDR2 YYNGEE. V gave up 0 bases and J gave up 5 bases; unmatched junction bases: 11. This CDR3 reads CASSVGTLAGKGETQYF. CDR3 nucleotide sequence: TGTGCCAGCAGCGTAGGGACCCTAGCGGGAAAGGGGGAGACCCAGTACTTC.

Here the CDR3 reads CATFDRVIYEQYF. The CDR3, as DNA: TGTGCCACCTTCGACAGGGTAATATACGAGCAGTACTTC. The chain recombines TRBV28 with TRBJ2-7, with 7 nucleotides matching TRBD1. CDR3 length: 13 amino acids. The germline V gene encodes CDR1 MDHEN and CDR2 SYDVKM. The V segment lost 10 bases and the J segment 4 bases; nucleotides outside the gene matches: 10.

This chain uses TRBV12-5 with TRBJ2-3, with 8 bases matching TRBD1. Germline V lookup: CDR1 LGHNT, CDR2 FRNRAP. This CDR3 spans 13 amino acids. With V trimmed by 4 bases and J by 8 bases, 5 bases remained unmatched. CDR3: CASGWTGYGTQYF. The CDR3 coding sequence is TGTGCTAGTGGTTGGACAGGGTACGGTACGCAGTATTTT.

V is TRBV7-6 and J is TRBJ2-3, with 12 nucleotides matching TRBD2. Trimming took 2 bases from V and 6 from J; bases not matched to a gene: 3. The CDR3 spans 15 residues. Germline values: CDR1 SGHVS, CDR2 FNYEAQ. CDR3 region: CASSLLAGGSDTQYF. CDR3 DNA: TGTGCCAGCAGCTTACTAGCGGGAGGGTCGGATACGCAGTATTTT. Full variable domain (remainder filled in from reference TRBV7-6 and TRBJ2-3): GAGVSQSPRYKVTKRGQDVALRCDPISGHVSLYWYRQALGQGPEFLTYFNYEAQQDKSGLPNDRFSAERPEGSISTLTIQRTEQRDSAMYRCASSLLAGGSDTQYFGPGTRLTVL.

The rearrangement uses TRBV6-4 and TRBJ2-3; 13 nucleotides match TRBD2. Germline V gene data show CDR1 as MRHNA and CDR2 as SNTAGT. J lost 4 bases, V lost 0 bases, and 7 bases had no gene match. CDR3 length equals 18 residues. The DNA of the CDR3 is TGTGCCAGCAGTGACTCAGGGACTAGCGGGATTTTTGCAGATACGCAGTATTTT. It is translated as CASSDSGTSGIFADTQYF.

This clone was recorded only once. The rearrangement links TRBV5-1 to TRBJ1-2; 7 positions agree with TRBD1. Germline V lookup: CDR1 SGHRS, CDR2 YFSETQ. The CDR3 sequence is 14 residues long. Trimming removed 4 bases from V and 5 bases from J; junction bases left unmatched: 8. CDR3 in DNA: TGCGCCAGCAGCCTGCAGGGACAGCGATATGGCTACACCTTC. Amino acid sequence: CASSLQGQRYGYTF.

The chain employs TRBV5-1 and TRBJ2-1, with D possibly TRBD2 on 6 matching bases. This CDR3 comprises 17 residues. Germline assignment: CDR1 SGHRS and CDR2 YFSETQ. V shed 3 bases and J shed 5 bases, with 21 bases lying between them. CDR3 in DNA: TGCGCCAGCAGCTCCCCCATGGGGGGTCTAACGGACAATGAGCAGTTCTTC. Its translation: CASSSPMGGLTDNEQFF.